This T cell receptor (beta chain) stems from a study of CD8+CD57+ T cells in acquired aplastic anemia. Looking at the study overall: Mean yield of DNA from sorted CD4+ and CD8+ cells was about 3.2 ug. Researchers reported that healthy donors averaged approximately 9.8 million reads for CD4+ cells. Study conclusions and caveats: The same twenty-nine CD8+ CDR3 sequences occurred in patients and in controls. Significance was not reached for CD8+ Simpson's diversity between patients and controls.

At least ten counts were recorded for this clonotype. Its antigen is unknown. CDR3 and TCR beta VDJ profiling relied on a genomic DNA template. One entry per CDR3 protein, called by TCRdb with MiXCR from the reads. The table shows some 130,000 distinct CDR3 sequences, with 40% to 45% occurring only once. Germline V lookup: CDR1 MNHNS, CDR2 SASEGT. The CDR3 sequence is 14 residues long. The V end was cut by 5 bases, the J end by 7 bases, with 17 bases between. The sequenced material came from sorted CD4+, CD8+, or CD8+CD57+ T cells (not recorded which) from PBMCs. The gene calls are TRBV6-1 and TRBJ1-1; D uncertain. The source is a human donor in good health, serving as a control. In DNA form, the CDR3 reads TGTGCCAGCAGTCTTACGTGGTCCAGTGGTGAAGCTTTCTTT. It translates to CASSLTWSSGEAFF.